This T cell receptor beta chain was captured in a study of T cell responses to AZD1222 COVID-19 vaccine. Study-level background: Pooling was applied to second doses at about 4 or about 12 weeks.

CDR1 and CDR2 (germline): LGHNA, YSLEER. Trimming took off 9 bases at V and 5 bases at J, with 13 bases between the two ends. This CDR3 is 13 amino acids long. Study findings and constraints: Just six people given AZD1222 tested seropositive at baseline. There were mostly white British donors and more females than males, and clonal diversity was possibly underestimated.

A remark on this clone: Its antigen remains unknown.

The method was immunoSEQ multiplex PCR; TCRdb's version includes in-frame clones alone and lacks a portion of them. The profile shows over 95,000 clones, more than 75% of them singletons. The sequence derives from an adult in good health. V gene TRBV4-3 combines with J gene TRBJ2-2, with D uncertain. Sample: peripheral blood, taken on day 0 of AZD1222 vaccination. CDR3: CARPSVRTGELFF. DNA for the CDR3: TGCGCCAGACCATCGGTGCGGACCGGGGAGCTGTTTTTT.